The clone carrying this T cell receptor (beta chain) was counted once. Its antigen remains unknown. V shed 6 bases and J shed 3 bases, with 11 bases lying between them. Germline V lookup: CDR1 SGHTA, CDR2 FQGNSA. This CDR3 has 14 residues. The PCR made use of 60 Vbeta and 13 Jbeta primers. The table came from immunoSEQ multiplex PCR; TCRdb's copy has only in-frame clones and leaves some out. The sample carries under 40,000 clones, 90% recorded once. This record belongs to a study of cytomegalovirus exposure and HLA in healthy donors. Study results and limitations: In a later analysis, common viral pathogens appeared linked to several of the most significant clusters. In a later analysis, HLA-associated TCR beta chains were more clonally expanded than equally common others.

This receptor was obtained from a woman between 18 and 30 years old in good health and CMV-seronegative. The chain is built from TRBV7-2 and TRBJ2-2; unclear D gene. The sequencing sample was made of PBMCs. CDR3 residues: CASSLNWYTGELFF. In nucleotides, the CDR3 is TGTGCCAGCAGTCTAAACTGGTACACCGGGGAGCTGTTTTTT.